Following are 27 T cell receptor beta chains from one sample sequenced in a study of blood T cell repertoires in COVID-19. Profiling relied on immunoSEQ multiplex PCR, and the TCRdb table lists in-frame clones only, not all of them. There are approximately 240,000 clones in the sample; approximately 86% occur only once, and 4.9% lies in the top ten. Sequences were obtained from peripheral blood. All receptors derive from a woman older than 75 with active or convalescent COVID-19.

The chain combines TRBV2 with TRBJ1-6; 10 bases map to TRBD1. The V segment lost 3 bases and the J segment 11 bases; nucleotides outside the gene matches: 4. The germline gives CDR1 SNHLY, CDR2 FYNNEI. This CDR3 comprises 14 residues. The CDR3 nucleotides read TGTGCCAGCAGTGAGGACAGGGGGTTCACACCCCTCCACTTT. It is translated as CASSEDRGFTPLHF.

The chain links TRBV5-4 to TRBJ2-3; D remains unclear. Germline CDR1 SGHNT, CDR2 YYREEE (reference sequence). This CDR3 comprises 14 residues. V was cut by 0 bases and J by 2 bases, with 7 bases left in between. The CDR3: CASSLELPTDTQYF. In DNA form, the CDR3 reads TGTGCCAGCAGCTTGGAGCTCCCCACAGATACGCAGTATTTT.

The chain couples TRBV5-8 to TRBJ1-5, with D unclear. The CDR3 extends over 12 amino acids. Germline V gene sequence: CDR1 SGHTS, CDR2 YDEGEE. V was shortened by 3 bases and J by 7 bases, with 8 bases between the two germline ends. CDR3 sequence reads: CASSSLRQPQHF. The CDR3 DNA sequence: TGTGCCAGCAGCTCCCTCCGGCAGCCCCAGCATTTT.

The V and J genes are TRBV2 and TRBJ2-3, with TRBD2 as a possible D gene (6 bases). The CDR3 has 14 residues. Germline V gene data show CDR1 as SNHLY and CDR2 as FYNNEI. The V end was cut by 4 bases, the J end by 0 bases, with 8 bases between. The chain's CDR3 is CASSASASTDTQYF. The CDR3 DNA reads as TGTGCCAGCAGTGCTAGCGCCAGCACAGATACGCAGTATTTT. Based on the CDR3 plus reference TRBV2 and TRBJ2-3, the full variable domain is EPEVTQTPSHQVTQMGQEVILRCVPISNHLYFYWYRQILGQKVEFLVSFYNNEISEKSEIFDDQFSVERPDGSNFTLKIRSTKLEDSAMYFCASSASASTDTQYFGPGTRLTVL.

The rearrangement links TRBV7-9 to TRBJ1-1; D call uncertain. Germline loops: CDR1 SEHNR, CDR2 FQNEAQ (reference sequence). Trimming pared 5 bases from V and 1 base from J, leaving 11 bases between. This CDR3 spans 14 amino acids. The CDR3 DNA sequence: TGTGCCAGCAGCCAAGAGACAACGAACACTGAAGCTTTCTTT. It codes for CASSQETTNTEAFF.

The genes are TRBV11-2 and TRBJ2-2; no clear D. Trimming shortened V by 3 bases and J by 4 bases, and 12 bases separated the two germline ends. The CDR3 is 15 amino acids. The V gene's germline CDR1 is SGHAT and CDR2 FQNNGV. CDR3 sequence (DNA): TGTGCCAGCAGCTTCTTACCCTCGGGCACCGGGGAGCTGTTTTTT. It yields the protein CASSFLPSGTGELFF.

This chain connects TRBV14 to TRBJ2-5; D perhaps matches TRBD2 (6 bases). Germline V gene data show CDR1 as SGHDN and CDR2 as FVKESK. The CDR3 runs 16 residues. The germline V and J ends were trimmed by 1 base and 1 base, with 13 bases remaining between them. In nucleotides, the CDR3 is TGTGCCAGCAGCCAAGGGGACTGGTCTGCCCAAGAGACCCAGTACTTC. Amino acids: CASSQGDWSAQETQYF. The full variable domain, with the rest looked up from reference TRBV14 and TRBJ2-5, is EAGVTQFPSHSVIEKGQTVTLRCDPISGHDNLYWYRRVMGKEIKFLLHFVKESKQDESGMPNNRFLAERTGGTYSTLKVQPAELEDSGVYFCASSQGDWSAQETQYFGPGTRLLVL.

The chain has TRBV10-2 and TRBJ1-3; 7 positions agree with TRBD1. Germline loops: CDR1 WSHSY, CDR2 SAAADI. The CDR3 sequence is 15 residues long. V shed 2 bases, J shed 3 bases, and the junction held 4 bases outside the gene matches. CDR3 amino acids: CASSETTGSGNTIYF. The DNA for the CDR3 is TGCGCCAGCAGTGAGACGACAGGGAGTGGAAACACCATATATTTT.

The CDR3 here is CASSKFGLANTGELFF. As DNA, the CDR3 is TGTGCCAGTAGTAAATTTGGACTAGCGAACACCGGGGAGCTGTTTTTT. The V call is TRBV19, the J call TRBJ2-2; 7 bases line up with TRBD2. Trimming took 4 bases from V and 0 from J; bases not matched to a gene: 5. The CDR3 extends over 16 amino acids. The germline V gene has CDR1 LNHDA and CDR2 SQIVND (reference sequence).

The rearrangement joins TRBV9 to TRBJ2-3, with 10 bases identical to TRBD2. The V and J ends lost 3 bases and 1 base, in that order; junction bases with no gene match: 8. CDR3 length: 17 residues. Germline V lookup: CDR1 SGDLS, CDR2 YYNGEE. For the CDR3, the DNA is TGTGCCAGCAGCGCACTCAGCGGGGGGGCACGCACAGATACGCAGTATTTT. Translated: CASSALSGGARTDTQYF.

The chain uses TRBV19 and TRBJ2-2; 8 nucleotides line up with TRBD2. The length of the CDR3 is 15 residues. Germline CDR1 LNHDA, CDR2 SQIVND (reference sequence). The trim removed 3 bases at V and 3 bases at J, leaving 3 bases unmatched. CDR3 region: CASSMTGGYTGELFF. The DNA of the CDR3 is TGTGCCAGTAGTATGACGGGGGGGTACACCGGGGAGCTGTTTTTT. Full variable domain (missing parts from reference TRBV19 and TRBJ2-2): DGGITQSPKYLFRKEGQNVTLSCEQNLNHDAMYWYRQDPGQGLRLIYYSQIVNDFQKGDIAEGYSVSREKKESFPLTVTSAQKNPTAFYLCASSMTGGYTGELFFGEGSRLTVL.

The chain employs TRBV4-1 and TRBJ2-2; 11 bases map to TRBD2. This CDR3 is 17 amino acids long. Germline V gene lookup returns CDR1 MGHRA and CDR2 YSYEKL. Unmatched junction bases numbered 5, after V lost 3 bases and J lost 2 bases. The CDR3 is CASSHLSGRDNTGELFF. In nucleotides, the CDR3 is TGCGCCAGCAGCCATCTTAGCGGGAGGGATAACACCGGGGAGCTGTTTTTT.

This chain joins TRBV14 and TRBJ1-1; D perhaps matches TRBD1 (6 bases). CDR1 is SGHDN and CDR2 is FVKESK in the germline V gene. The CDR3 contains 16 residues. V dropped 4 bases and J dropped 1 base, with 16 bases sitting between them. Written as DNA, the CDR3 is TGTGCCAGCAGCCCCATCAGGGGCATACGGAACACTGAAGCTTTCTTT. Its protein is CASSPIRGIRNTEAFF.

The CDR3 sequence: CASSLGTGQNSGNTIYF. The CDR3, as DNA: TGCGCCAGCAGCTTGGGTACGGGACAAAACTCTGGAAACACCATATATTTT. The chain combines TRBV5-1 with TRBJ1-3; a possible D gene is TRBD1 (6 bases). This CDR3 region has 17 residues. CDR1 is SGHRS, CDR2 YFSETQ, per germline. Trimming left V 0 bases short and J 0 bases short, with 13 bases between.

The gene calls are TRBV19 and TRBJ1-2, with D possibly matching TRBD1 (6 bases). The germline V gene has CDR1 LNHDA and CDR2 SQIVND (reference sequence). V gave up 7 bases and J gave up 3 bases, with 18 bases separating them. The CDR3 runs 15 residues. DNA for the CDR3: TGTGCCAGTATCTTAAAGGGGGGGGAGGACTATGGCTACACCTTC. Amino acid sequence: CASILKGGEDYGYTF.

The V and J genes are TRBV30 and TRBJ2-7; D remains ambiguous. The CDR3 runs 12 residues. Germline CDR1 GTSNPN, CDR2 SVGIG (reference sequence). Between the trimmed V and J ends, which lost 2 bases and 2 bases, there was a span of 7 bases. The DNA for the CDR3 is TGTGCCTGGAGTCGTTCAGCCTACGAGCAGTACTTC. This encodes CAWSRSAYEQYF.

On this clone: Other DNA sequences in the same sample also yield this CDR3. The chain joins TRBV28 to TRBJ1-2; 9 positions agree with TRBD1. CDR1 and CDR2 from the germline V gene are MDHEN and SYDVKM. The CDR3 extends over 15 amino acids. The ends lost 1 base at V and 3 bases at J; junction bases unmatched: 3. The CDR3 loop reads CASSLSTGGDYGYTF. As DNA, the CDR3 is TGTGCCAGCAGTTTATCGACAGGGGGGGACTATGGCTACACCTTC.

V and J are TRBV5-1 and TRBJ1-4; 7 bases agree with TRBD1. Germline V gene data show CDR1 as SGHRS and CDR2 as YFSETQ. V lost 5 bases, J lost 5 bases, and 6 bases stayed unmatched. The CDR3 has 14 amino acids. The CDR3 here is CASSQGRGNEKLFF. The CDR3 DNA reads TGCGCCAGCAGTCAGGGCAGGGGGAATGAAAAACTGTTTTTT.

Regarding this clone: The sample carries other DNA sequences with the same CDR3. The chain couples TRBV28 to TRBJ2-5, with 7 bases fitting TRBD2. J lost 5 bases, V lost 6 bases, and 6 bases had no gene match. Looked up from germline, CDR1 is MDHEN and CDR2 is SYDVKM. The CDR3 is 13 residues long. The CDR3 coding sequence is TGTGCCAGCAGCTTGGGGGGGATGGAGACCCAGTACTTC. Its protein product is CASSLGGMETQYF.

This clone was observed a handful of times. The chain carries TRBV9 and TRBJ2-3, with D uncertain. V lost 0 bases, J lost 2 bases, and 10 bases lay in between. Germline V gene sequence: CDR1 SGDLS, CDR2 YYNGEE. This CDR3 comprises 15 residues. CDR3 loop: CASSVGLEATDTQYF. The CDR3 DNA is TGTGCCAGCAGCGTAGGGCTAGAGGCCACAGATACGCAGTATTTT.

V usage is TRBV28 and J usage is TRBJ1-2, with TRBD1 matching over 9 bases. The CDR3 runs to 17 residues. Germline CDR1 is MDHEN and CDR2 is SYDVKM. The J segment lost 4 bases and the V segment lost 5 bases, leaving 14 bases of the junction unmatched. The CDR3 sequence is CASSPTHIGTGPYGYTF. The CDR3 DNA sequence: TGTGCCAGCAGTCCGACACATATTGGGACAGGGCCCTATGGCTACACCTTC.

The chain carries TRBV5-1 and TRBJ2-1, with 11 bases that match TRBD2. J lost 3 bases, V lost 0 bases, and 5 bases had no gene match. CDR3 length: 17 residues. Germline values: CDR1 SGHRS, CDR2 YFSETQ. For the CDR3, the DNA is TGCGCCAGCAGCTTGGCCTCTACTAGCGGGGGCTACAATGAGCAGTTCTTC. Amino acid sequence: CASSLASTSGGYNEQFF.

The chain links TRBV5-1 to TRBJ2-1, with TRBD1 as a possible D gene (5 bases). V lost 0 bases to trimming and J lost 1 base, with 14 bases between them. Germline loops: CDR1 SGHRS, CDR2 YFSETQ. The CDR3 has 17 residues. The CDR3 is CASSLGWQGLSYNEQFF. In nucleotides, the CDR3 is TGCGCCAGCAGCTTGGGATGGCAGGGCCTTTCCTACAATGAGCAGTTCTTC.

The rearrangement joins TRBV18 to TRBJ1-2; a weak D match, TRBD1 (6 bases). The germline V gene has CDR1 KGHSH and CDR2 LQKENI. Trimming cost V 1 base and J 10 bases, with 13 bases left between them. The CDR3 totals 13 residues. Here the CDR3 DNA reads TGTGCCAGCTCACCACTCCATGGACAGACCTACACCTTC. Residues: CASSPLHGQTYTF.

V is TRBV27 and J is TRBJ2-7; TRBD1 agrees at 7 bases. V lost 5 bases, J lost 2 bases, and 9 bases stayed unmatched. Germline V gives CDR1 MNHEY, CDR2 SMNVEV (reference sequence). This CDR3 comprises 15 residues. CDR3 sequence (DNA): TGTGCCAGCAGTCCTCCCGACAGGGATCCCTACGAGCAGTACTTC. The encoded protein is CASSPPDRDPYEQYF.

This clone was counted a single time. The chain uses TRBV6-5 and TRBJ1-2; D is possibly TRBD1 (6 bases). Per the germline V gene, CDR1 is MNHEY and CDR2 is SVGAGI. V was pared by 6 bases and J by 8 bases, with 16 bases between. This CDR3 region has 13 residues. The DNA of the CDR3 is TGTGCCAGCAGCCAACAGGGAAGTGGGGGCTACACCTTC. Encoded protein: CASSQQGSGGYTF.

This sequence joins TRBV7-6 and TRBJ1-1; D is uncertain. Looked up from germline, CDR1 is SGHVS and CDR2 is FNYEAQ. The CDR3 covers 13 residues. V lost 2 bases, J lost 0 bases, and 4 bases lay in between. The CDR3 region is CASSLYLNTEAFF. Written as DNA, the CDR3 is TGTGCCAGCAGCTTATATTTGAACACTGAAGCTTTCTTT.